This T cell receptor (beta chain) emerged from a study of T cell repertoires in cytomegalovirus infection. Study information: Indications came from public TCR beta signatures; they pointed to CMV infection and to a matching HLA type. General observations from the study: Summed public TCR beta family frequency identified CMV carriers bearing the relevant HLA. In two of eight donors, the top clonotype was HLA-C-restricted CMV-specific.

Germline values: CDR1 KGHDR, CDR2 SFDVKD. V lost 2 bases and J lost 6; bases outside the gene matches: 0. The CDR3 extends over 13 amino acids. MiXCR, applied by TCRdb to the reads, yields one record per CDR3 protein. Among around 490,000 distinct CDR3 sequences listed, around 27% were seen once. In the case of this clonotype: Its antigen is as yet unknown.

This TCR came from a human donor in good health (CMV status not recorded). Some clones in this sample may be carry-over from other donors' samples. The sequenced sample consisted of PBMCs. This sequence joins TRBV24-1 and TRBJ2-1; 7 nucleotides line up with TRBD2. CDR3 coding DNA: TGTGCCACCAGTGATTGGGGGGGCAATGAGCAGTTCTTC. This translates into CATSDWGGNEQFF.